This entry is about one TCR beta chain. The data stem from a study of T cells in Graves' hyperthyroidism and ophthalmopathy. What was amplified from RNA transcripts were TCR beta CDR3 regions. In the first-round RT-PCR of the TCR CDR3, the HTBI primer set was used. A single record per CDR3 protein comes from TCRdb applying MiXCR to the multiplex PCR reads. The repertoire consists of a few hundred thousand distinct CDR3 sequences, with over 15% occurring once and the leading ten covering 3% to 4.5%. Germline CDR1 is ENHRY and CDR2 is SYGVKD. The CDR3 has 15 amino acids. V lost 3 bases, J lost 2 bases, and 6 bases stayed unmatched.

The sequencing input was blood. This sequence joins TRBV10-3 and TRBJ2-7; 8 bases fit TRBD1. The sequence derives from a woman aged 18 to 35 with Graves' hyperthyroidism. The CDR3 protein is CAISDWTGTTYEQYF. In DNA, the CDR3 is TGTGCCATCAGTGATTGGACAGGGACCACCTACGAGCAGTACTTC.